This T cell receptor (beta chain) was recovered during a study of early T cells in non-severe SARS-CoV-2 infection (dated by TCRdb to the early 2020s). At the level of the whole study: TCR sequencing used bulk RNA from unsorted whole blood, so alpha and beta chains could not be paired. The investigation overall reported the following: VDJdb matching was skewed toward anti-spike CD8 responses and likely underestimated virus-specific expansions, missing private and CD4 specificities.

This clonotype was observed many times. It has no known antigen specificity. No much larger clone is present one base from it, and per-base qualities are unavailable. As encoded in the germline V gene, CDR1 is SQVTM while CDR2 is ANQGSEA. From the cysteine up to the phenylalanine, the CDR3 has a length of 13 residues. Of the read, only the CDR3 DNA is kept; its 39 bases are in frame from base 1. The trim is 7 bases for V and 5 bases for J, with a gap of 15 bases between the germline ends. Libraries were built with 5' RACE. Sequencer: NextSeq 500. To correct for sequencing error and PCR bias, the TCR library protocol tagged individual cDNA molecules with unique molecular identifiers. Both TCR alpha and beta chains were sequenced, and tight co-correlation was observed between alpha and beta sequence abundances in each sample. The published analysis was carried out like this. Decombinator V4 was used to annotate TCR sequences for V gene, J gene and CDR3. Expanded TCRs were defined as changing significantly between any two time points under a Poisson model with p below 0.0001. TCR abundances were normalised to the total number of TCRs sequenced per sample and were expressed as counts per million. TRAV1-2 paired with TRAJ12, TRAJ20 or TRAJ33 defined MAIT TCRs, while TRAV10 paired with TRAJ18 defined iNKT TCRs. VDJdb, accessed on 1 November 2021, was searched for TCRs annotated for CMV, EBV and SARS-CoV-2, and TCRs annotated for more than one antigen were excluded. TCRdb reanalyzed the raw reads on its own, using fastp at Q25 for trimming and MiXCR for clone calling, and kept in-frame beta chains. Each CDR3 protein appears once, grouped with its most common genes and DNA. TCRdb, rather than the study authors, made the V and J calls. The sample yields 34,000 or so distinct CDR3 sequences; 9% to 9.5% were counted once. Of the sample, around 13% is held by the ten largest clones.

The study was a case-control design nested within a healthcare worker cohort in London, UK, with weekly nasopharyngeal swab PCR tests and blood sampling. Between 23 and 31 March 2020, the week of the UK lockdown, healthcare workers were enrolled and then followed up weekly for as long as 16 weeks. The chain is encoded by TRBV29-1 joined to TRBJ2-1; TRBD1 is a weak D gene call, 6 bases matching. This receptor was taken from an adult who was a healthcare worker with PCR-confirmed SARS-CoV-2 infection or an uninfected control (not recorded which). Sequences were obtained from whole blood. The DNA reads TGCAGCGCGAACCGGGACACTAACAATGAGCAGTTCTTC. Its protein product is CSANRDTNNEQFF.